This TCR beta chain was obtained from a study of blood T cell repertoires in COVID-19. In the study overall: Sources were T cells, B-cell-depleted T cells, or PBMCs; the material itself was cDNA or gDNA.

Authors' processing steps: Reference gene primer amplification yielded estimated nucleated cell counts. Clones were read by immunoSEQ multiplex PCR, and TCRdb kept only the in-frame ones, dropping some. The DNA gave D and trimming, while V, J and clone size come from that table. This table has under 300,000 clones, nearly 90% appearing once. Germline V gene lookup returns CDR1 LGHNA and CDR2 YNFKEQ. The CDR3 covers 16 residues. Trimming cost V 2 bases and J 0 bases, with 11 bases left between them. Input material: peripheral blood. The clonotype comes from a woman aged 40 to 50 who had recovered from COVID-19. The V call is TRBV4-2, the J call TRBJ1-5; D possibly corresponds to TRBD1 (5 bases). As DNA, the CDR3 is TGTGCCAGCAGCCAAACGGGCAGGGTTAGCAATCAGCCCCAGCATTTT. Its protein product is CASSQTGRVSNQPQHF.